The 10 T cell receptor beta chains below come from one sample, sequenced in a study of CD8 T cells in Susac syndrome (dated by TCRdb to about 2019). The library was made by the immunoSEQ multiplex PCR assay. RNA was extracted with the RNeasy kit and roughly 0.45 to 1 ug was reverse transcribed using random hexamers. Through fastp at Q25 and MiXCR, TCRdb rebuilt clones from the public reads, retaining in-frame beta chains. CDR3 protein sequences are deduplicated, and each keeps its most common genes and DNA. Here the sample has tens of thousands of distinct CDR3 sequences; 93% occur a single time. The top ten clonotypes cover roughly 0.58% of the sample. Sequenced sample: CD8+ T cells from PBMCs. These receptors were obtained from a human donor in good health.

The rearrangement links TRBV29-1 to TRBJ2-7; D perhaps matches TRBD1 (5 bases). Germline V lookup: CDR1 SQVTM, CDR2 ANQGSEA. V was pared by 1 base and J by 1 base, with 14 bases between. The CDR3 covers 15 residues. CDR3 region: CSVEGPTGRSYEQYF. For the CDR3, the DNA is TGCAGCGTTGAAGGACCAACAGGTAGATCCTACGAGCAGTACTTC.

This chain links TRBV4-1 with TRBJ2-2, with TRBD2 matching 8 bases. Germline assignment: CDR1 MGHRA and CDR2 YSYEKL. The CDR3 consists of 18 residues. V lost 2 bases to trimming and J lost 1 base; unmatched junction nucleotides: 9. The CDR3 region is CASSQKSLAVMNTGELFF. CDR3 nucleotides: TGCGCCAGCAGCCAAAAGTCACTAGCGGTGATGAACACCGGGGAGCTGTTTTTT.

This clonotype showed up just a few times. The chain has TRBV7-9 and TRBJ2-7; weak D call: TRBD2 (5 bases). V shed 11 bases and J shed 0 bases, with 14 bases lying between them. The germline gives CDR1 SEHNR, CDR2 FQNEAQ (reference sequence). The length of the CDR3 is 13 residues. The DNA of the CDR3 is TGTGCCGTCGAACGGAGGCCCTCCTACGAGCAGTACTTC. It is translated as CAVERRPSYEQYF.

The V gene is TRBV7-9, the J gene TRBJ1-2; D is uncertain. Germline CDR1 is SEHNR and CDR2 is FQNEAQ (reference sequence). This CDR3 spans 13 amino acids. Deletions cut 0 bases from V and 8 bases from J, with 10 bases between. The CDR3 sequence: CASSLARARGYTF. The CDR3 DNA reads as TGTGCCAGCAGCTTAGCGCGAGCCAGAGGCTACACCTTC.

By proportion, this clonotype is medium-sized. This rearrangement joins TRBV7-9 to TRBJ2-7; D is ambiguous. Trimming took 3 bases from V and 3 from J, leaving 6 bases between them. This CDR3 has 12 amino acids. Germline V CDR1 and CDR2: SEHNR, FQNEAQ (reference sequence). CDR3 DNA: TGTGCCAGCAGCTTGGGCAGCTACGAGCAGTACTTC. Its translation is CASSLGSYEQYF.

This clonotype has only a few counts. J is TRBJ1-2 and V is TRBV9, with 12 bases matching TRBD1. The CDR3 loop spans 15 amino acids. Germline CDR1 reads SGDLS; CDR2 reads YYNGEE. V shed 4 bases and J 8 bases; nucleotides not matched to a gene: 9. The CDR3 nucleotides are TGTGCCAGCAGCCCGAGGGGACAGGGGGCTCAGGGCTACACCTTC. Translated: CASSPRGQGAQGYTF. Full variable domain (outside the CDR3, taken from reference TRBV9 and TRBJ1-2): DSGVTQTPKHLITATGQRVTLRCSPRSGDLSVYWYQQSLDQGLQFLIQYYNGEERAKGNILERFSAQQFPDLHSELNLSSLELGDSALYFCASSPRGQGAQGYTFGSGTRLTVV.

The CDR3 DNA is TGTGCCAGCAGCCCCCGGGCCGTAATTACTGGAAACACCATATATTTT. Protein product: CASSPRAVITGNTIYF. The V and J genes are TRBV3-1 and TRBJ1-3; unclear D gene. Trimming took 4 bases from V and 2 from J, leaving 15 bases between them. From germline, CDR1 is LGHDT and CDR2 YNNKEL (reference sequence). The CDR3 totals 16 residues.

The chain combines TRBV4-1 with TRBJ2-1; 7 bases match TRBD2. Germline CDR1 MGHRA, CDR2 YSYEKL. The CDR3 covers 14 residues. J gave up 11 bases and V 1 base, and 8 bases lay outside the gene matches. Written as DNA, the CDR3 is TGCGCCAGCAGCCAAGTTAGGGCGGGAGTACAGCAGTTCTTC. It codes for CASSQVRAGVQQFF.

The chain is built from TRBV20-1 and TRBJ1-3; possible D gene TRBD1, 6 bases. This CDR3 has 17 amino acids. Germline V gene sequence: CDR1 DFQATT, CDR2 SNEGSKA (reference sequence). The germline V and J ends were trimmed by 0 bases and 2 bases, with 17 bases remaining between them. In nucleotides, the CDR3 is TGCAGTGCTAGAGATCTAGAAGGGGGAGGGACTGGAAACACCATATATTTT. It is translated as CSARDLEGGGTGNTIYF.

The chain couples TRBV28 to TRBJ2-7, with 10 bases fitting TRBD2. V shed 2 bases, J shed 2 bases, and the junction held 3 bases outside the gene matches. Germline CDR1 MDHEN, CDR2 SYDVKM. The CDR3 runs to 15 residues. DNA for the CDR3: TGTGCCAGCAGTTTACCTAGCGGGAGAGCCTACGAGCAGTACTTC. It specifies CASSLPSGRAYEQYF.